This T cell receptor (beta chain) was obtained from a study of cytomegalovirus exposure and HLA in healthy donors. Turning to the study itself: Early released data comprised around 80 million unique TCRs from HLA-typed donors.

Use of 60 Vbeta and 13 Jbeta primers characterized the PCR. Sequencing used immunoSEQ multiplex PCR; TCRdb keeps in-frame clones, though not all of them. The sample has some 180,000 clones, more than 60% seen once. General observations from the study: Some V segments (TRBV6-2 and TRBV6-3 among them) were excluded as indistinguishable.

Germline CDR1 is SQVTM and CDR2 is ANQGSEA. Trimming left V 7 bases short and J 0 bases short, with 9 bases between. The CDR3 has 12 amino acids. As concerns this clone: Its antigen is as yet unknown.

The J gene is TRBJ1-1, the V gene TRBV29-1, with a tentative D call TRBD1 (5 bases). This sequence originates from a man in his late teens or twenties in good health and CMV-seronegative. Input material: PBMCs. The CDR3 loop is CSARGMNTEAFF. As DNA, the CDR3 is TGCAGCGCCCGGGGGATGAACACTGAAGCTTTCTTT.